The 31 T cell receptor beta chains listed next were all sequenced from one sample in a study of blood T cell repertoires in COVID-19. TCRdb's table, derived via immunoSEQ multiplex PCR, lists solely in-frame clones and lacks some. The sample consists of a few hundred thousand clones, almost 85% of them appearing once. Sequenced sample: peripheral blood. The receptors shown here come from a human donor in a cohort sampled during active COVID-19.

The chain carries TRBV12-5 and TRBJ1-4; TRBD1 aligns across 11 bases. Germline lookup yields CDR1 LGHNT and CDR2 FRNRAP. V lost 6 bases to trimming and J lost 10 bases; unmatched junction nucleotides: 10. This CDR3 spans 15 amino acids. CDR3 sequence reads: CASGRTADRGRKLFF. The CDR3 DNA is TGTGCTAGTGGCCGGACAGCGGACAGGGGGCGAAAACTGTTTTTT.

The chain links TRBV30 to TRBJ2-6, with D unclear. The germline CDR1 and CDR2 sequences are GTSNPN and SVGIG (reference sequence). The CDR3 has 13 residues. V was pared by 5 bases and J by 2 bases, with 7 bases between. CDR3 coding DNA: TGTGCCTGGTGGCAACCTGGGGCCAACGTCCTGACTTTC. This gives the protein CAWWQPGANVLTF.

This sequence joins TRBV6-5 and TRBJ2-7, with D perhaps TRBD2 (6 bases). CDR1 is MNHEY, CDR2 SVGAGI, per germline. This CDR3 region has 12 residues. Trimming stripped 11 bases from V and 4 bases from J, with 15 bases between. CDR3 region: CAARDFGYEQYF. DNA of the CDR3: TGTGCCGCAAGGGACTTCGGGTACGAGCAGTACTTC.

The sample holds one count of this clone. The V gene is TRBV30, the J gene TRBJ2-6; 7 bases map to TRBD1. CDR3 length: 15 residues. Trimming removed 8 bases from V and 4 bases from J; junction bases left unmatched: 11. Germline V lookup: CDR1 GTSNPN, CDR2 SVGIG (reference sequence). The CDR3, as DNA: TGTGCCCGCGGACAGGCAATTGGGGGGGCCAACGTCCTGACTTTC. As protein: CARGQAIGGANVLTF.

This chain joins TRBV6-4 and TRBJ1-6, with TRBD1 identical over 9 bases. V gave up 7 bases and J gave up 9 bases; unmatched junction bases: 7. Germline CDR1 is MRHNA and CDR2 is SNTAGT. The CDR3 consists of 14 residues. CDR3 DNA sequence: TGTGCCAGCACCGAGGGGGACAGGGCTTCACCCCTCCACTTT. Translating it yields CASTEGDRASPLHF.

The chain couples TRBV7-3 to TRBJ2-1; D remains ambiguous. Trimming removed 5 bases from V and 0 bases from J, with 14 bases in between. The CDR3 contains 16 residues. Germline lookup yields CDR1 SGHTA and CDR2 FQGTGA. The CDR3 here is CASSLYSQSSYNEQFF. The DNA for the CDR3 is TGTGCCAGCAGCCTCTACAGCCAGAGCTCCTACAATGAGCAGTTCTTC.

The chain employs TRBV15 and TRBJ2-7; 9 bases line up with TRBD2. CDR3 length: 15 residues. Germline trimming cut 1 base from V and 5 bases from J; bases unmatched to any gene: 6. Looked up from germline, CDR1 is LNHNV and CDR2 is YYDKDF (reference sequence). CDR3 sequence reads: CATSRGHGLANEQYF. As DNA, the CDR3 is TGTGCCACCAGCAGAGGTCATGGACTAGCGAACGAGCAGTACTTC.

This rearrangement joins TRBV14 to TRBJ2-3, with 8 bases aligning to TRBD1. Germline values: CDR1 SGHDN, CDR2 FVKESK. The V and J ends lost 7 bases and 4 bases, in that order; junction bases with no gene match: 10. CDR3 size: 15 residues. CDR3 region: CASKDRGGLADTQYF. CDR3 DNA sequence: TGTGCCAGCAAAGACAGGGGTGGGTTGGCAGATACGCAGTATTTT.

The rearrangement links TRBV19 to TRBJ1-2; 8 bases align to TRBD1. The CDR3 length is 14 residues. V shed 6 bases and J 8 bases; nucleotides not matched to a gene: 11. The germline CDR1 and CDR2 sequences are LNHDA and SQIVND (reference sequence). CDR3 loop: CASSEGQVFEGYTF. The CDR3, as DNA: TGTGCCAGTAGCGAGGGACAGGTTTTCGAGGGCTACACCTTC.

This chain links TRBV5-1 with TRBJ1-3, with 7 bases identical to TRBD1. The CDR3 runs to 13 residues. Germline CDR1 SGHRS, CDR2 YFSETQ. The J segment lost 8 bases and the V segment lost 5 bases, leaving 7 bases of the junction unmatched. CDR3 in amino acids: CASRVDRVDTIYF. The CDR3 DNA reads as TGCGCCAGCAGAGTTGACAGGGTTGACACCATATATTTT.

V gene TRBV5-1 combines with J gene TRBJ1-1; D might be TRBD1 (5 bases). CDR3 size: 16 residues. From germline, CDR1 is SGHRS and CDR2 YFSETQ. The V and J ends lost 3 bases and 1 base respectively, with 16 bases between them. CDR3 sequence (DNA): TGCGCCAGCAGCTCTGTACAACAGGTCAAGAACACTGAAGCTTTCTTT. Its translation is CASSSVQQVKNTEAFF.

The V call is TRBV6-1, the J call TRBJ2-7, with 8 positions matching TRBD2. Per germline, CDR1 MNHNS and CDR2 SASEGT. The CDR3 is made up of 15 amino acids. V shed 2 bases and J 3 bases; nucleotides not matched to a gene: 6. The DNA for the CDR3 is TGTGCCAGCAGTGAAACGGGGGGGGCGATCTACGAGCAGTACTTC. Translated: CASSETGGAIYEQYF.

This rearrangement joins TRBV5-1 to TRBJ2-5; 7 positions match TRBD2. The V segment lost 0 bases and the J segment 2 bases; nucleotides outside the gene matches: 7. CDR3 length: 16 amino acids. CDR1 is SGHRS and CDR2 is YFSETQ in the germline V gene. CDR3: CASSLVLAGGQETQYF. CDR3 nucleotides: TGCGCCAGCAGCTTGGTCTTAGCGGGCGGACAAGAGACCCAGTACTTC.

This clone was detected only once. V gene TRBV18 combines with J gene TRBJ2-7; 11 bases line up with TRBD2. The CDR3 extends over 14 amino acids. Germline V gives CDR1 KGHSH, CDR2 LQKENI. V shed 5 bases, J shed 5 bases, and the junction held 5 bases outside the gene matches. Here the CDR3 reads CASSYSGGADEQYF. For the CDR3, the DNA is TGTGCCAGCTCATATAGCGGGGGGGCCGACGAGCAGTACTTC. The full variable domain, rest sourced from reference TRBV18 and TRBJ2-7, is NAGVMQNPRHLVRRRGQEARLRCSPMKGHSHVYWYRQLPEEGLKFMVYLQKENIIDESGMPKERFSAEFPKEGPSILRIQQVVRGDSAAYFCASSYSGGADEQYFGPGTRLTVT.

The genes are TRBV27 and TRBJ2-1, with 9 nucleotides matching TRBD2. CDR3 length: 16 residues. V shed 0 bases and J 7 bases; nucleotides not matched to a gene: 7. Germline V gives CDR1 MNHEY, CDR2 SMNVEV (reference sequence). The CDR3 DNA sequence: TGTGCCAGCAGTTTATCGCTAGCGGGGTCGGAGAATGAGCAGTTCTTC. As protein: CASSLSLAGSENEQFF.

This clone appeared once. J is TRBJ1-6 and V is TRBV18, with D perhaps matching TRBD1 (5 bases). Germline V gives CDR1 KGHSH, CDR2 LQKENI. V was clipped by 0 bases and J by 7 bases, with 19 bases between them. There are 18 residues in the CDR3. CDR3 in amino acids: CASSPPLSSRASNSPLHF. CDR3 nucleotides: TGTGCCAGCTCACCACCCCTCAGCAGCAGGGCTTCGAATTCACCCCTCCACTTT.

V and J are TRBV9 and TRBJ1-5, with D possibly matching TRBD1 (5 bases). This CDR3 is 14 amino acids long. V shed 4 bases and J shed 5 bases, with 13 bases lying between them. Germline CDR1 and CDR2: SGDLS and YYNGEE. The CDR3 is CASSPGQGYQPQHF. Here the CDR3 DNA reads TGTGCCAGCAGCCCAGGACAAGGCTATCAGCCCCAGCATTTT.

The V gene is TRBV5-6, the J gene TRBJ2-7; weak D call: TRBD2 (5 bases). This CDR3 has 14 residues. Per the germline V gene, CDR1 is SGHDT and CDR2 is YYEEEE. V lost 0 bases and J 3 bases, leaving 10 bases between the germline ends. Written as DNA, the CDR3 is TGTGCCAGCAGCTTGGAGGGAGAACTCTACGAGCAGTACTTC. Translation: CASSLEGELYEQYF.

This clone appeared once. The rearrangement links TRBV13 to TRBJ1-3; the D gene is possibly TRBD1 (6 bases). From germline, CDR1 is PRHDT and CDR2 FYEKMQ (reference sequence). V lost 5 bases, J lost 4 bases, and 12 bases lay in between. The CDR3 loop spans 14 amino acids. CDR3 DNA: TGTGCCAGCAGCCCCGGACAGCTGGGAAACACCATATATTTT. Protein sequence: CASSPGQLGNTIYF. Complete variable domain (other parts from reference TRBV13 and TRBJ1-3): AAGVIQSPRHLIKEKRETATLKCYPIPRHDTVYWYQQGPGQDPQFLISFYEKMQSDKGSIPDRFSAQQFSDYHSELNMSSLELGDSALYFCASSPGQLGNTIYFGEGSWLTVV.

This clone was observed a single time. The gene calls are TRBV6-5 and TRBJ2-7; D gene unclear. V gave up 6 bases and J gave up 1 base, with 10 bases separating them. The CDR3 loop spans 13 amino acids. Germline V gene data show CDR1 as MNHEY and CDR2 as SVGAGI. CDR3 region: CASRSIRSYEQYF. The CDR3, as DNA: TGTGCCAGCAGGTCTATCCGATCCTACGAGCAGTACTTC.

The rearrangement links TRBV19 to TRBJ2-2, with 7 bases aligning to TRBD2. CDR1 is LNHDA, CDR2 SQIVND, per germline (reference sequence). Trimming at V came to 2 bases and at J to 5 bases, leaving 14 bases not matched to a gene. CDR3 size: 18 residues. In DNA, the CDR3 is TGTGCCAGTAGTATAACCCCCCCAGGTCCCGGGGGGACCGGGGAGCTGTTTTTT. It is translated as CASSITPPGPGGTGELFF.

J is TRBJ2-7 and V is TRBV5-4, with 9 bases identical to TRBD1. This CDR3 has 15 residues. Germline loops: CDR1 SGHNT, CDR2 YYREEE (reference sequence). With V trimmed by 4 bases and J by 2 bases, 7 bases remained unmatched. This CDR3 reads CASSLGTGLTYEQYF. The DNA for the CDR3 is TGTGCCAGCAGCCTGGGGACAGGGCTAACCTACGAGCAGTACTTC.

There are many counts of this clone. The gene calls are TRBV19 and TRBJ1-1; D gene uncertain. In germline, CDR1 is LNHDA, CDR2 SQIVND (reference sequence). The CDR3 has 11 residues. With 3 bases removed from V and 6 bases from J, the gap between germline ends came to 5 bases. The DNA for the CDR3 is TGTGCCAGTAGTATGGTAGCTGAAGCTTTCTTT. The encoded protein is CASSMVAEAFF.

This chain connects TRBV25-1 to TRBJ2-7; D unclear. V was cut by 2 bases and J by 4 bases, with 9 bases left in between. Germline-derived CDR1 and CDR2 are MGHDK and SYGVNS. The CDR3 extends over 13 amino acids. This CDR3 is CASSENTEYEQYF. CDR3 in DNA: TGTGCCAGCAGTGAAAACACAGAGTACGAGCAGTACTTC.

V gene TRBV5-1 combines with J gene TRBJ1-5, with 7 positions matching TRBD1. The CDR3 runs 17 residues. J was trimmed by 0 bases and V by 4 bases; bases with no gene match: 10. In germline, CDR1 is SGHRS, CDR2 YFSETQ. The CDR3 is CASSPGAGGFSNQPQHF. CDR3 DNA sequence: TGCGCCAGCAGCCCGGGGGCAGGGGGGTTTAGCAATCAGCCCCAGCATTTT.

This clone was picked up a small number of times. The CDR3 sequence: CASSQGTGPTYEQYF. The CDR3 DNA is TGCGCCAGCAGCCAGGGGACAGGGCCGACCTACGAGCAGTACTTC. The genes are TRBV4-1 and TRBJ2-7, with 9 bases lining up with TRBD1. The CDR3 spans 15 residues. Germline CDR1 and CDR2: MGHRA and YSYEKL. J was trimmed by 2 bases and V by 3 bases; bases with no gene match: 5.

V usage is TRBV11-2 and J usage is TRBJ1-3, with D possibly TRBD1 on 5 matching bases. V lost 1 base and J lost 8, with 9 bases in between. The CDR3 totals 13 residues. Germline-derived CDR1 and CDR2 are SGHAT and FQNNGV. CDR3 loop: CASSLGGRDTIYF. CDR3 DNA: TGTGCCAGCAGCTTAGGGGGCCGGGACACCATATATTTT.

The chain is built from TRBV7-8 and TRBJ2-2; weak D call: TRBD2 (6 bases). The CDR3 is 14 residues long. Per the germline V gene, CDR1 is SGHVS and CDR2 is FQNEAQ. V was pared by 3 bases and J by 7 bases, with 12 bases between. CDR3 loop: CASSFFGSDGELFF. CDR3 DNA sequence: TGTGCCAGCAGCTTCTTCGGGAGTGACGGGGAGCTGTTTTTT. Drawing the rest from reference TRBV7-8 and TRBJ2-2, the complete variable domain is GAGVSQSPRYKVAKRGQDVALRCDPISGHVSLFWYQQALGQGPEFLTYFQNEAQLDKSGLPSDRFFAERPEGSVSTLKIQRTQQEDSAVYLCASSFFGSDGELFFGEGSRLTVL.

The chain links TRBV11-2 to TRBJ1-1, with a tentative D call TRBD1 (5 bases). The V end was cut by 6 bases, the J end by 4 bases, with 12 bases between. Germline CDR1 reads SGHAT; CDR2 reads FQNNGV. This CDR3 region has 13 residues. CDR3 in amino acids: CASSRQTATEAFF. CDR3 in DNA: TGTGCCAGCAGTAGACAGACGGCCACTGAAGCTTTCTTT.

CDR3 sequence reads: CASSFNRGPGGANVLTF. CDR3 nucleotides: TGTGCCAGCAGCTTCAACAGGGGTCCGGGGGGGGCCAACGTCCTGACTTTC. The V call is TRBV27, the J call TRBJ2-6, with TRBD1 matching over 7 bases. V trimming: 6 bases; J trimming: 4 bases; junction bases outside the gene matches: 12. The V gene's germline CDR1 is MNHEY and CDR2 SMNVEV (reference sequence). The CDR3 sequence is 17 residues long.

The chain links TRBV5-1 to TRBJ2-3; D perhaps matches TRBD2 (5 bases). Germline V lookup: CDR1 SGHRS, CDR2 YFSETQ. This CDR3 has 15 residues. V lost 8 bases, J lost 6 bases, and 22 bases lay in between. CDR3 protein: CASSGTILSGDTQYF. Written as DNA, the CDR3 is TGCGCCAGTTCCGGAACTATCCTATCGGGGGATACGCAGTATTTT.